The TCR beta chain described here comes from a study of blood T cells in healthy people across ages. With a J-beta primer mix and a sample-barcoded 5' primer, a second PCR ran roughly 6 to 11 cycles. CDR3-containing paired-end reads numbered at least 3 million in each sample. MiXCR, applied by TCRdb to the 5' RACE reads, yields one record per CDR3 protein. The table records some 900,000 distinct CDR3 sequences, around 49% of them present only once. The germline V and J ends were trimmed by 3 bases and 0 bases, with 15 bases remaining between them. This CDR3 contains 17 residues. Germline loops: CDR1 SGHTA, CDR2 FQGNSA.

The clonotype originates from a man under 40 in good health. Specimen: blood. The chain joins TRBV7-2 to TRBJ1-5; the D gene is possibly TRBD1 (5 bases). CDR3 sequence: CASSFWRVGGSNQPQHF. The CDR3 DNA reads TGTGCCAGCAGCTTTTGGAGGGTTGGGGGTAGCAATCAGCCCCAGCATTTT.